This entry lists 20 T cell receptor beta chains sequenced from one sample in a study of cytomegalovirus exposure and HLA in healthy donors. This PCR relied on a set of 60 Vbeta primers and 13 Jbeta primers. The repertoire was sequenced with immunoSEQ multiplex PCR; TCRdb's copy has only in-frame clones and lacks some. The sample holds about 150,000 clones, about 60% seen once. The sample consisted of PBMCs. The source of these receptors is a woman aged 60-75 years in good health and CMV-seropositive.

This clone was seen more than once but under ten times. Other nucleotide sequences from this sample produce the same CDR3. The chain joins TRBV27 to TRBJ2-7, with a possible D match to TRBD1 (5 bases). Germline-derived CDR1 and CDR2 are MNHEY and SMNVEV (reference sequence). Trimming removed 5 bases at V and 0 bases at J, with 14 bases between. The CDR3 length is 15 residues. The DNA of the CDR3 is TGTGCCAGCAGTCCCGACAGTTCCAGCTCCTACGAGCAGTACTTC. It translates to CASSPDSSSSYEQYF.

This clone has a handful of counts. The chain combines TRBV19 with TRBJ2-1; 10 positions match TRBD2. With 8 bases clipped from V and 9 bases from J, the junction kept 7 bases outside the gene matches. This CDR3 has 13 residues. Germline CDR1 is LNHDA and CDR2 is SQIVND (reference sequence). The CDR3 protein is CASAGTSVGEQFF. In nucleotides, the CDR3 is TGTGCCAGTGCTGGGACTAGCGTTGGTGAGCAGTTCTTC.

This clone was counted only a few times. The V call is TRBV7-9, the J call TRBJ2-7; the D gene is possibly TRBD1 (5 bases). The V gene's germline CDR1 is SEHNR and CDR2 FQNEAQ (reference sequence). The V end was cut by 0 bases, the J end by 4 bases, with 16 bases between. There are 16 residues in the CDR3. The CDR3 loop is CASSLATTAPTYEQYF. CDR3 nucleotide sequence: TGTGCCAGCAGCTTAGCGACGACAGCTCCTACTTACGAGCAGTACTTC. The full variable domain, rest sourced from reference TRBV7-9 and TRBJ2-7, is DTGVSQNPRHKITKRGQNVTFRCDPISEHNRLYWYRQTLGQGPEFLTYFQNEAQLEKSRLLSDRFSAERPKGSFSTLEIQRTEQGDSAMYLCASSLATTAPTYEQYFGPGTRLTVT.

The chain is built from TRBV6-1 and TRBJ2-1, with 8 bases that match TRBD1. Germline assignment: CDR1 MNHNS and CDR2 SASEGT. J lost 3 bases, V lost 4 bases, and 8 bases had no gene match. The CDR3 totals 16 residues. The CDR3 DNA reads TGTGCCAGCAGTGGCCTGACAGGGGCGGACTACAATGAGCAGTTCTTC. Its translation: CASSGLTGADYNEQFF.

This chain connects TRBV13 to TRBJ1-2, with 7 bases aligning to TRBD1. The CDR3 contains 13 residues. Germline CDR1 PRHDT, CDR2 FYEKMQ (reference sequence). V gave up 4 bases and J gave up 5 bases; unmatched junction bases: 4. The CDR3 region has the DNA TGTGCCAGCAGCTCCGGACAGGTGTATGGCTACACCTTC. It encodes CASSSGQVYGYTF.

The chain employs TRBV9 and TRBJ1-6; perhaps TRBD1 as D (6 bases). The length of the CDR3 is 14 residues. Trimming took off 0 bases at V and 7 bases at J, with 8 bases between the two ends. Germline V lookup: CDR1 SGDLS, CDR2 YYNGEE. CDR3: CASSVDRVNSPLHF. In DNA, the CDR3 is TGTGCCAGCAGCGTAGACAGGGTAAATTCACCCCTCCACTTT.

Note on this clone: The junction and the germline gene differ at one end; a read error may be behind it. V gene TRBV10-1 combines with J gene TRBJ2-3; TRBD1 aligns across 8 bases. CDR1 and CDR2 from the germline V gene are WNHNN and SYGVQD (reference sequence). This CDR3 has 13 amino acids. The CDR3 region is CASSESGTGTQYF. The DNA for the CDR3 is TGCGCCAGCAGTGAGTCGGGGACAGGTACGCAGTATTTT.

This clone has a single count. The chain is built from TRBV28 and TRBJ2-7; 7 bases align to TRBD2. The length of the CDR3 is 16 residues. Per germline, CDR1 MDHEN and CDR2 SYDVKM. The V and J ends lost 5 bases and 5 bases, in that order; junction bases with no gene match: 15. In nucleotides, the CDR3 is TGTGCCAGCAGTCCCCTGACTAGCCCAGAATTTGACGAGCAGTACTTC. Amino acid sequence: CASSPLTSPEFDEQYF.

The chain couples TRBV5-1 to TRBJ1-2, with 10 bases matching TRBD1. V gave up 6 bases and J gave up 2 bases; unmatched junction bases: 7. Germline CDR1 SGHRS, CDR2 YFSETQ. CDR3 length: 15 amino acids. This chain's CDR3 is CASTPGQGENYGYTF. DNA of the CDR3: TGCGCCAGCACCCCTGGACAGGGGGAAAACTATGGCTACACCTTC.

The chain carries TRBV28 and TRBJ2-1; D may be TRBD2 (5 bases). CDR3 size: 13 residues. The V gene lost 3 bases and the J gene lost 7 bases, with 10 bases spanning the gap. CDR1 is MDHEN and CDR2 is SYDVKM in the germline V gene. This CDR3 is CASSFRRVNEQFF. The DNA of the CDR3 is TGTGCCAGCAGTTTTCGGCGGGTAAATGAGCAGTTCTTC.

The CDR3 nucleotides are TGCGCCAGCAGCTTGCCGGGACAGGCAAACGAGCAGTACTTC. It translates to CASSLPGQANEQYF. The chain links TRBV5-1 to TRBJ2-7; 8 bases are shared with TRBD1. Per the germline V gene, CDR1 is SGHRS and CDR2 is YFSETQ. The CDR3 is 14 amino acids. The junction had 5 bases not matched to a gene; V was cut back by 1 base and J by 5 bases.

This clone was counted between two and nine times. The V and J genes are TRBV19 and TRBJ2-6; D may be TRBD1 (6 bases). This CDR3 has 17 residues. Germline-derived CDR1 and CDR2 are LNHDA and SQIVND (reference sequence). The V gene lost 8 bases and the J gene lost 0 bases, with 17 bases spanning the gap. CDR3 DNA: TGTGCCAGTTCCGACAGGTGGCTTGTCTCTGGGGCCAACGTCCTGACTTTC. This translates into CASSDRWLVSGANVLTF.

The chain joins TRBV14 to TRBJ2-7, with a possible D match to TRBD2 (5 bases). Germline V CDR1 and CDR2: SGHDN, FVKESK. V was trimmed by 1 base and J by 3 bases, leaving 10 bases between them. The CDR3 spans 14 residues. The CDR3 bases are TGTGCCAGCAGCCAAGTGGAGGCAGTCTACGAGCAGTACTTC. It encodes CASSQVEAVYEQYF.

Only a few counts were recorded for this clone. In nucleotides, the CDR3 is TGTGCCAGCAGTCTGACTAGCGGATCCTACGAGCAGTACTTC. Translated, it gives CASSLTSGSYEQYF. The chain links TRBV28 to TRBJ2-7; 9 bases are shared with TRBD2. Unmatched junction bases numbered 3, after V lost 5 bases and J lost 1 base. This CDR3 spans 14 amino acids. CDR1 is MDHEN, CDR2 SYDVKM, per germline.

The chain combines TRBV7-8 with TRBJ1-1; D unresolved. The germline V and J ends were trimmed by 6 bases and 4 bases, with 12 bases remaining between them. Per germline, CDR1 SGHVS and CDR2 FQNEAQ. This CDR3 comprises 13 residues. The CDR3 protein is CASSSLRSTEAFF. Written as DNA, the CDR3 is TGTGCCAGCAGTTCCCTCAGGTCCACTGAAGCTTTCTTT.

The V and J genes are TRBV5-1 and TRBJ2-1, with 10 nucleotides matching TRBD2. CDR1 and CDR2 from the germline V gene are SGHRS and YFSETQ. V shed 4 bases and J 6 bases; nucleotides not matched to a gene: 10. This CDR3 contains 16 residues. The CDR3 DNA follows: TGCGCCAGCAGCGGCTCTCTAGCGGGGGTTAGCAATGAGCAGTTCTTC. Translation: CASSGSLAGVSNEQFF.

The V and J genes are TRBV5-1 and TRBJ2-1; 9 bases match TRBD2. The CDR3 loop spans 14 amino acids. In germline, CDR1 is SGHRS, CDR2 YFSETQ. The V and J ends lost 6 bases and 5 bases, in that order; junction bases with no gene match: 6. The CDR3 reads CASNRLAANNEQFF. CDR3 nucleotide sequence: TGCGCCAGCAATAGACTAGCGGCAAACAATGAGCAGTTCTTC.

The chain is built from TRBV18 and TRBJ1-4; the D gene is possibly TRBD1 (5 bases). Germline CDR1 reads KGHSH; CDR2 reads LQKENI. The V end lost 3 bases, the J end lost 2 bases, and 10 bases lay between the germline ends. The CDR3 sequence is 15 residues long. The CDR3 here is CASSPQGLTNEKLFF. The CDR3 nucleotides are TGTGCCAGCTCACCTCAGGGACTTACTAATGAAAAACTGTTTTTT.

This clone has only a few counts. The V gene is TRBV4-1, the J gene TRBJ2-7, with 12 bases matching TRBD2. Germline assignment: CDR1 MGHRA and CDR2 YSYEKL. CDR3 length equals 19 residues. J was trimmed by 5 bases and V by 2 bases; bases with no gene match: 16. Here the CDR3 reads CASSQTTGGLAGRGDEQYF. CDR3 DNA: TGCGCCAGCAGCCAAACGACAGGGGGACTAGCGGGCCGAGGGGACGAGCAGTACTTC.

V gene TRBV18 combines with J gene TRBJ2-5, with unresolved D. CDR3 length: 11 amino acids. The germline V gene encodes CDR1 KGHSH and CDR2 LQKENI. Trimming took 4 bases from V and 4 from J, leaving 4 bases between them. In DNA form, the CDR3 reads TGTGCCAGCTCACTACTAGAGACCCAGTACTTC. Encoded protein: CASSLLETQYF.